The text below deals with one T cell receptor beta chain. What it recognizes is unknown. The data derive from a study of response to subunit inactivated influenza vaccine. Overall study findings and caveats: Few new T cells, the authors suggested, are recruited by each seasonal influenza vaccination.

CDR3 length: 15 amino acids. V dropped 5 bases and J dropped 3 bases, with 17 bases sitting between them. Germline V lookup: CDR1 SGHAT, CDR2 FQNNGV. TCRdb independently ran MiXCR on the RT-PCR reads; one entry per CDR3 protein. Counted here are over 150,000 distinct CDR3 sequences, roughly 10% occurring once; the ten biggest clones make up approximately 39%. This clonotype was obtained from a man between 45 and 75 years old who received an inactivated influenza vaccine. This rearrangement joins TRBV11-2 to TRBJ2-7; no firm D call. Source: CD8+ T cells sorted from PBMCs, taken about 23 months after vaccination. CDR3 residues: CASSVGSAGFYEQYF. CDR3 nucleotides: TGTGCCAGCAGCGTAGGCAGCGCTGGGTTCTACGAGCAGTACTTC.